What follows are 23 T cell receptor beta chains derived from one specimen sequenced in a study of neurological immune-mediated disorders. TCRdb re-called the 5' RACE reads with MiXCR, one entry per CDR3 protein. The table has more than 20,000 distinct CDR3 sequences, over 2% seen once; the top ten hold roughly 2.5%. Specimen: PBMCs. The receptor set was obtained from a woman aged 50 to 60 with multiple sclerosis.

This clonotype was detected ten times or more. V gene TRBV6-5 combines with J gene TRBJ2-2; D not certain. Trimming cost V 2 bases and J 3 bases, with 7 bases left between them. The germline CDR1 and CDR2 sequences are MNHEY and SVGAGI. The CDR3 consists of 14 residues. In nucleotides, the CDR3 is TGTGCCAGCAGTTACATTCTTCACACCGGGGAGCTGTTTTTT. Translation: CASSYILHTGELFF.

This clonotype was observed many times. The gene calls are TRBV20-1 and TRBJ1-2; D not resolved. The CDR3 covers 13 residues. CDR1 is DFQATT and CDR2 is SNEGSKA in the germline V gene (reference sequence). V was trimmed by 2 bases and J by 2 bases, leaving 9 bases between them. CDR3: CSARYERNYGYTF. Here the CDR3 DNA reads TGCAGTGCTAGATATGAAAGAAACTATGGCTACACCTTC.

This clonotype appeared many times. V and J are TRBV3-1 and TRBJ2-1; TRBD1 matches at 10 bases. This CDR3 comprises 15 residues. The trim removed 4 bases at V and 4 bases at J, leaving 4 bases unmatched. Germline assignment: CDR1 LGHDT and CDR2 YNNKEL (reference sequence). CDR3 nucleotide sequence: TGTGCCAGCAGCCGGGAGGGACAGGGGTACAATGAGCAGTTCTTC. Residues: CASSREGQGYNEQFF.

In its sample, this clonotype was seen a few times. This likely comes from a read error, as the CDR3 has no conserved phenylalanine or tryptophan at its end. This chain joins TRBV15 and TRBJ2-5, with no clear D. V lost 3 bases and J lost 5, with 13 bases in between. The CDR3 has 14 residues. Germline loops: CDR1 LNHNV, CDR2 YYDKDF (reference sequence). The CDR3 region has the DNA TGTGCCACCAGCAGGGGGTCCCCTAAGGAGACCCAGTACAAC. Residues: CATSRGSPKETQYN.

Many counts were recorded for this clonotype. The chain couples TRBV10-3 to TRBJ2-1; 11 bases are a match to TRBD2. The CDR3 spans 15 residues. The ends lost 6 bases at V and 6 bases at J; junction bases unmatched: 7. Germline CDR1 is ENHRY and CDR2 is SYGVKD. CDR3 protein: CAISDNLAGGNEQFF. CDR3 nucleotides: TGTGCCATCAGCGATAATCTAGCGGGAGGCAATGAGCAGTTCTTC.

This clonotype has a count of ten or more. The V and J genes are TRBV20-1 and TRBJ2-7, with D maybe TRBD2 (5 bases). The CDR3 spans 13 residues. V was pared by 1 base and J by 9 bases, with 16 bases between. Germline CDR1 is DFQATT and CDR2 is SNEGSKA (reference sequence). As DNA, the CDR3 is TGCAGTGCTAGAGGCCCCTGGGGAGAGGCGCAGTACTTC. Residues: CSARGPWGEAQYF.

In this sample, this clonotype turned up many times. The rearrangement joins TRBV12-3 or TRBV12-4 to TRBJ2-5; D gene uncertain. Trimming stripped 3 bases from V and 7 bases from J, with 9 bases between. This CDR3 is built from 12 residues. CDR3 nucleotides: TGTGCCAGCAGTTTTGGGGTTGGGACCCAGTACTTC. Protein: CASSFGVGTQYF.

This clonotype was observed at least ten times. The chain carries TRBV27 and TRBJ1-5, with D unclear. With 6 bases removed from V and 0 bases from J, the gap between germline ends came to 6 bases. This CDR3 is 13 amino acids long. CDR1 is MNHEY and CDR2 is SMNVEV in the germline V gene (reference sequence). CDR3 DNA: TGTGCCAGCAGCCCCGTTAGCAATCAGCCCCAGCATTTT. As protein: CASSPVSNQPQHF.

This clonotype appeared many times. This rearrangement joins TRBV6-5 to TRBJ1-2, with unresolved D. This CDR3 comprises 14 residues. Trimming stripped 4 bases from V and 5 bases from J, with 14 bases between. Germline V gives CDR1 MNHEY, CDR2 SVGAGI. CDR3 protein: CASSFRERNYGYTF. In DNA form, the CDR3 reads TGTGCCAGCAGTTTCCGAGAACGGAATTATGGCTACACCTTC.

This clonotype occurred many times. V is TRBV6-1 and J is TRBJ2-7; D call uncertain. The CDR3 sequence is 12 residues long. Trimming shortened V by 10 bases and J by 3 bases, and 13 bases separated the two germline ends. Germline CDR1 MNHNS, CDR2 SASEGT. CDR3 loop: CAIPHTFYEQYF. In DNA, the CDR3 is TGTGCCATCCCTCACACCTTCTACGAGCAGTACTTC.

This clonotype occurred many times. The chain employs TRBV29-1 and TRBJ2-1; TRBD2 matches at 9 bases. The CDR3 runs 14 residues. V shed 6 bases and J 0 bases; nucleotides not matched to a gene: 3. Germline V gene sequence: CDR1 SQVTM, CDR2 ANQGSEA. The CDR3 nucleotides are TGCAGCGTCAATAGCGGGAGCTCCTACAATGAGCAGTTCTTC. It is translated as CSVNSGSSYNEQFF.

Ten or more counts support this clonotype. The chain is built from TRBV20-1 and TRBJ2-3, with 8 bases lining up with TRBD2. This CDR3 spans 16 amino acids. Germline lookup yields CDR1 DFQATT and CDR2 SNEGSKA (reference sequence). V was pared by 2 bases and J by 2 bases, with 9 bases of the junction left unmatched. The CDR3 DNA follows: TGCAGTGCTAGAAGTTCATCGGGGGGGCCCACAGATACGCAGTATTTT. Translating it yields CSARSSSGGPTDTQYF.

This clonotype was detected ten times or more. The rearrangement uses TRBV3-1 and TRBJ2-1; D gene ambiguous. Germline CDR1 LGHDT, CDR2 YNNKEL (reference sequence). The V end was cut by 4 bases, the J end by 9 bases, with 10 bases between. This CDR3 comprises 12 residues. The CDR3 DNA sequence: TGTGCCAGCAGCCGGAAGGCTTTTGAGCAGTTCTTC. Translation: CASSRKAFEQFF.

This clonotype was seen many times. The J gene is TRBJ2-7, the V gene TRBV9; 8 bases align to TRBD1. Trimming at V came to 4 bases and at J to 3 bases, leaving 9 bases not matched to a gene. The CDR3 is made up of 15 amino acids. Germline CDR1 SGDLS, CDR2 YYNGEE. CDR3 DNA: TGTGCCAGCAGCCCATCGGGACAGGCAGACTACGAGCAGTACTTC. It translates to CASSPSGQADYEQYF.

This clonotype was seen only a few times. The chain is built from TRBV12-3 or TRBV12-4 and TRBJ2-3; 9 nucleotides line up with TRBD2. V lost 3 bases to trimming and J lost 5 bases; unmatched junction nucleotides: 3. This CDR3 has 14 residues. The CDR3 loop is CASSFAGGRDTQYF. The DNA for the CDR3 is TGTGCCAGCAGTTTTGCGGGGGGGCGAGATACGCAGTATTTT.

The chain carries TRBV2 and TRBJ1-1; the D is unclear. V lost 7 bases and J 1 base, leaving 7 bases between the germline ends. The CDR3 length is 12 residues. Germline CDR1 is SNHLY and CDR2 is FYNNEI. CDR3 bases: TGTGCCAGCAAGACCCCGAACACTGAAGCTTTCTTT. It encodes CASKTPNTEAFF. Filled out from reference TRBV2 and TRBJ1-1, the complete variable domain reads EPEVTQTPSHQVTQMGQEVILRCVPISNHLYFYWYRQILGQKVEFLVSFYNNEISEKSEIFDDQFSVERPDGSNFTLKIRSTKLEDSAMYFCASKTPNTEAFFGQGTRLTVV.

This clonotype was detected ten times or more. The chain combines TRBV10-3 with TRBJ1-3, with unresolved D. This CDR3 contains 14 residues. Germline CDR1 reads ENHRY; CDR2 reads SYGVKD. V dropped 4 bases and J dropped 4 bases, with 11 bases sitting between them. CDR3 in amino acids: CAISVGLRGNTIYF. The CDR3 coding sequence is TGTGCCATCAGTGTAGGACTGAGAGGAAACACCATATATTTT.

This clonotype was counted at least ten times. A junction boundary mismatches the germline segment, possibly from a read error. In DNA, the CDR3 is TGTGCCAGCAGTTTATACGCAGGGTCCTATAATTCACCCCTCAACTTT. The encoded protein is CASSLYAGSYNSPLNF. V gene TRBV27 combines with J gene TRBJ1-6, with TRBD1 as a possible D gene (5 bases). The CDR3 runs to 16 residues. The germline gives CDR1 MNHEY, CDR2 SMNVEV (reference sequence).

This clonotype was recorded many times. V usage is TRBV28 and J usage is TRBJ2-5; D gene uncertain. Trimming shortened V by 3 bases and J by 1 base, and 9 bases separated the two germline ends. Per germline, CDR1 MDHEN and CDR2 SYDVKM. This CDR3 comprises 14 residues. For the CDR3, the DNA is TGTGCCAGCAGTTTTGCGACGGCCCAAGAGACCCAGTACTTC. Its protein is CASSFATAQETQYF.

This clonotype occurred many times. This sequence joins TRBV4-3 and TRBJ2-3, with 8 bases lining up with TRBD2. With V trimmed by 1 base and J by 5 bases, 14 bases remained unmatched. Germline V gene sequence: CDR1 LGHNA, CDR2 YSLEER. The CDR3 loop spans 18 amino acids. DNA of the CDR3: TGCGCCAGCAGCCAAGGCGGGGGAATTCGGCTAGCGGGAGATACGCAGTATTTT. Encoded protein: CASSQGGGIRLAGDTQYF.

This clonotype appeared many times. The chain recombines TRBV27 with TRBJ1-6; tentatively, D is TRBD1 (5 bases). CDR3 length: 15 amino acids. Trimming pared 3 bases from V and 8 bases from J, leaving 14 bases between. CDR1 is MNHEY, CDR2 SMNVEV, per germline (reference sequence). The CDR3 coding sequence is TGTGCCAGCAGTTTCTGGGGGGGTACGCATTCACCCCTCCACTTT. Amino acid sequence: CASSFWGGTHSPLHF.

This clonotype was seen at least ten times. V gene TRBV5-1 combines with J gene TRBJ2-7, with D perhaps TRBD2 (5 bases). Looked up from germline, CDR1 is SGHRS and CDR2 is YFSETQ. This CDR3 contains 13 residues. Trimming removed 1 base from V and 6 bases from J, with 11 bases in between. The CDR3 is CASSLHFGSEQYF. The CDR3 DNA reads as TGCGCCAGCAGCTTGCACTTTGGGAGCGAGCAGTACTTC. Full variable domain (outside the CDR3, taken from reference TRBV5-1 and TRBJ2-7): KAGVTQTPRYLIKTRGQQVTLSCSPISGHRSVSWYQQTPGQGLQFLFEYFSETQRNKGNFPGRFSGRQFSNSRSEMNVSTLELGDSALYLCASSLHFGSEQYFGPGTRLTVT.

This clonotype appeared many times. Germline and junction disagree at one end, which may indicate a read error. The V and J genes are TRBV10-3 and TRBJ1-5, with D hard to call. Germline V CDR1 and CDR2: ENHRY, SYGVKD. The CDR3 has 19 amino acids. The CDR3 DNA reads as TGTGCCATCAGTGAGTCGAGTGGGCTCTGGATGGAGAGCAATCAGCCCCAGAATTTT. Amino acid sequence: CAISESSGLWMESNQPQNF.